This T cell receptor beta chain was captured in a study of T cells in Graves' hyperthyroidism and ophthalmopathy. Germline V gene sequence: CDR1 SEHNR, CDR2 FQNEAQ (reference sequence). The CDR3 is 13 amino acids. The ends were cut back, 5 bases at V and 4 bases at J, with 11 bases in the middle. This clonotype has only one observation. Patients having uncontrolled infection, another autoimmune disease, pregnancy or lactation were not included. The investigators amplified TCR beta CDR3 regions from RNA transcripts. First-round RT-PCR targeting the TCR CDR3 was performed with the HTBI primer set. MiXCR was run by TCRdb on the multiplex PCR reads, yielding one entry per CDR3 protein. The data hold hundreds of thousands of distinct CDR3 sequences, with 46% observed a single time.

The clonotype was recovered from a woman between 18 and 29 years old with Graves' hyperthyroidism. V usage is TRBV7-9 and J usage is TRBJ2-5; D is unresolved. The source material was peripheral blood or thyroid tissue (not recorded which). CDR3 sequence (DNA): TGTGCCAGCAGCCTCAAGGCGACAGAGACCCAGTACTTC. Amino acids: CASSLKATETQYF.